One sample yielded the 3 T cell receptor beta chains listed below, sequenced in a study of human T cells and chemical hapten exposure. Time point denoted: pre-sensitization, week 0. Indicated treatment: therapeutic diphenylcyclopropenone sensitization with weekly scalp DPC. Unfractionated whole blood yielded the extracted total RNA. TCRdb called the RACE reads again in MiXCR, with one record for every CDR3 protein. The repertoire holds 34,000 or so distinct CDR3 sequences, with 10% as singletons. The specimen comprised whole blood, sampled in connection with sensitization to the hapten diphenylcyclopropenone (DPC). All receptors come from a man in his fifties or sixties with alopecia areata. Some clones in this sample may be carry-over from other donors' samples.

The table lists this clonotype with many counts. The rearrangement links TRBV5-1 to TRBJ1-4, with a possible D match to TRBD1 (5 bases). Germline V gives CDR1 SGHRS, CDR2 YFSETQ. The CDR3 is made up of 16 amino acids. V was pared by 0 bases and J by 2 bases, with 11 bases between. CDR3 sequence reads: CASSLAPRGTNEKLFF. CDR3 nucleotides: TGCGCCAGCAGCTTGGCCCCCCGGGGGACTAATGAAAAACTGTTTTTT.

This clonotype was counted many times. The rearrangement links TRBV7-9 to TRBJ1-2, with a weak D call TRBD1 (6 bases). This CDR3 is 16 amino acids long. V lost 5 bases, J lost 5 bases, and 21 bases lay in between. CDR1 and CDR2 (germline): SEHNR, FQNEAQ (reference sequence). The DNA for the CDR3 is TGTGCCAGCAGCCACGACCAAGGACAGACATTATATGGCTACACCTTC. It is translated as CASSHDQGQTLYGYTF.

This clonotype turned up a few times. This chain uses TRBV12-3 or TRBV12-4 with TRBJ2-7; perhaps TRBD1 as D (5 bases). V lost 5 bases, J lost 6 bases, and 11 bases lay in between. The CDR3 extends over 12 amino acids. CDR3 protein: CASSPRVGEQYF. CDR3 nucleotide sequence: TGTGCCAGCAGTCCCAGGGTTGGCGAGCAGTACTTC.